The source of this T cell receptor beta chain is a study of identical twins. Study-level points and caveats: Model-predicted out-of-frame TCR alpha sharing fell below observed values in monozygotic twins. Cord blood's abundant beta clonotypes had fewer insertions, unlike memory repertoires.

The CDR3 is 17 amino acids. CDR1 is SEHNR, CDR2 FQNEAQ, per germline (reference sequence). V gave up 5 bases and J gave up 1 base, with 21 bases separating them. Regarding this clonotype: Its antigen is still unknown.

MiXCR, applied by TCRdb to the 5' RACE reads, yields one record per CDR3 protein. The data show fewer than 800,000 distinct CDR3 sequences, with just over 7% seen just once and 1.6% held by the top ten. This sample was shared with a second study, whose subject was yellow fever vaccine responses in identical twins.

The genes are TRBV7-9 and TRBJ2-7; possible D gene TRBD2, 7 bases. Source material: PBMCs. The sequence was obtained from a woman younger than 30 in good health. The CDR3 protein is CASSPWGGRQASYEQYF. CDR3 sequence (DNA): TGTGCCAGCAGCCCGTGGGGGGGCAGACAGGCATCCTACGAGCAGTACTTC.